The text below deals with one T cell receptor (beta chain). The antigen this receptor binds is unknown. No base quality values were provided; no much bigger clone lies one nucleotide off. The TCR beta CDR3 regions were amplified from RNA transcripts. For the first round of RT-PCR on the TCR CDR3, the HTBI primer set was used together with the Qiagen OneStep RT-PCR kit. Libraries were constructed in a second round of multiplex PCR, after which size selection and purification were carried out. Sequencing of the libraries was done on an Illumina HiSeq2000 using paired-end 100 bp reads. As for how the authors treated the data: SOAPnuke was used to process the raw data, removing reads that contained adapters or uncalled bases, had a mean Phred below 15, or lacked an exact match to the constant primer or identifier. High-quality paired reads were merged using COPE v1.2.5, and each unique nucleotide sequence was defined as a clonotype. MiTCR v1.1 was used to align clonotypes to the IMGT TRBV, TRBD and TRBJ reference segments. Analysis was restricted to V-J combinations with a frequency above 0.0001, which covered about 99% of repertoires. The TCS score was defined as the ratio of F50 (clonal expansion) to E x V (chaos), calculated using BLOSUM62-based TCRdist between CDR3 peptides within each V-J. Welch's t-statistics and random forest reduced roughly 540 V-J features to roughly 13, which were used in a naive Bayes classifier (R e1071). Thyroid-blood repertoire similarity was quantified with the Morisita-Horn index. In TCRdb, the public reads were trimmed at Q25 with fastp and aligned with MiXCR, with productive beta chains retained. When rows share a CDR3 protein, they turn into one entry using the most common DNA and genes. The V and J calls, along with clone size, are taken from TCRdb and not from the paper's own processing. The sample data list about 680,000 distinct CDR3 sequences, and approximately 36% of these were observed just once. The ten largest clones take up around 31% of the sample.

This entry belongs to a study of T cells in Graves' hyperthyroidism and ophthalmopathy (dated by TCRdb to the late 2010s). About the study as a whole: Peripheral blood samples were taken at initial diagnosis, before any treatment was given. In addition, the study compared T-cell repertoires in thyroid tissue and in blood from 6 or 7 Graves' hyperthyroidism patients. Prospective prediction of ophthalmopathy was tested in an independent validation cohort of fewer than 20 hyperthyroidism patients and around 16 patients who later progressed to ophthalmopathy. The approximately 98 discovery patients were randomly divided into training and test sets at a 7:3 ratio. After sampling, hyperthyroidism patients received methimazole starting at 30 mg daily, and ophthalmopathy patients received high-dose intravenous methylprednisolone. TCR V-J signatures able to tell the groups apart were searched for in a discovery cohort of about a hundred patients, of whom around 43 had Graves' ophthalmopathy and around 56 had stable Graves' hyperthyroidism. The paper reports TCR Vbeta CDR3 sequencing of some 140 peripheral blood samples: around 45 ophthalmopathy, fewer than 80 hyperthyroidism and roughly 17 progressor patients. On the study overall, not on this receptor specifically: In validation, the model predicted progression to ophthalmopathy with around 71% sensitivity and roughly 75% specificity, a median of approximately 6.7 months before onset. Ophthalmopathy was separated from stable hyperthyroidism by a 13 V-J signature model, with approximately 90% sensitivity and just over 81% specificity obtained in cross-validation and 80%/75% obtained in testing. Most expanded thyroid clonotypes (frequency above 0.001) were also detected in blood, a finding suggesting that blood repertoires may reflect thyroid immune responses. Sample size was not statistically predetermined, and blinding of investigators to group allocation was not performed.

The CDR3 holds 13 amino acids from the cysteine to the phenylalanine. CDR3 DNA is the only sequence kept; it has 39 bases, read in frame from the first base. CDR1 LGHNA and CDR2 YSLEER are derived from the germline V gene. The V and J ends are trimmed by 2 bases and 1 base, leaving 5 bases between them. Stable Graves' hyperthyroidism was defined as the absence of progression to ophthalmopathy over 18 months of follow-up. Hyperthyroidism patients were aged 18 to 65 years and newly diagnosed, with disease duration of less than 2 months. Exclusion was applied to patients with uncontrolled infections, other autoimmune diseases, pregnancy or lactation. Diagnoses relied on clinical symptoms, serum thyroxine and TRAb, thyroid ultrasound and orbital computed tomography. PBMCs were isolated from 7.5 to 10 ml of fresh peripheral blood by Ficoll-Paque density gradient centrifugation. Total RNA was extracted with Trizol reagent, and quality was checked on an Agilent 2100 Bioanalyzer.

The sequenced sample consisted of blood. The TCR was taken from a woman aged 40 to 50 with Graves' hyperthyroidism. The V and J genes are TRBV4-3 and TRBJ1-1, with the D gene call left open. The CDR3 sequence is CASSQIGNTEAFF. The DNA sequence follows: TGCGCCAGCAGCCAAATAGGGAACACTGAAGCTTTCTTT.